This T cell receptor (beta chain) was recovered during a study of blood T cell repertoires in COVID-19. Study-level information: Some COVID-19 samples were acute and others convalescent; all came from the United States, Italy and Spain.

Germline V CDR1 and CDR2: MNHEY, SVGEGT. Trimming pared 0 bases from V and 5 bases from J, leaving 7 bases between. The CDR3 covers 13 residues. Original analysis: Cell counts per sample came from amplifying reference gene primers. Assay: immunoSEQ multiplex PCR; the TCRdb copy retains only in-frame clones and omits some. For V, J and clone size, that table is used; D and trimming come from the DNA. The data show about 110,000 clones, with just over 75% seen just once and about 3.7% held by the top ten. The clonotype comes from a woman of 80 years or more with acute or convalescent COVID-19. J is TRBJ1-2 and V is TRBV6-2 or TRBV6-3; D gene ambiguous. The specimen was peripheral blood. The CDR3 here is CASSYSGGYGYTF. CDR3 in DNA: TGTGCCAGCAGTTACTCCGGTGGTTATGGCTACACCTTC.